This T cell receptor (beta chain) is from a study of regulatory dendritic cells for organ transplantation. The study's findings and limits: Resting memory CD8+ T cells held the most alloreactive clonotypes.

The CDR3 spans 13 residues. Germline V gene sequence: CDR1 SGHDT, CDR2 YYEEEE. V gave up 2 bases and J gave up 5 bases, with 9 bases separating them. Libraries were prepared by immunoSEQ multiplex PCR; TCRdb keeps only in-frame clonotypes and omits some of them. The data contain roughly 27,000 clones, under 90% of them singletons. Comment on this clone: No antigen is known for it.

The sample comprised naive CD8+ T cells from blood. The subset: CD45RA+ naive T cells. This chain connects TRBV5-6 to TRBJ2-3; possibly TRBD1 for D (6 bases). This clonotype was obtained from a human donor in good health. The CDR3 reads CASSFRGGDTQYF. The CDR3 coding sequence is TGTGCCAGCAGCTTCAGGGGTGGAGATACGCAGTATTTT.